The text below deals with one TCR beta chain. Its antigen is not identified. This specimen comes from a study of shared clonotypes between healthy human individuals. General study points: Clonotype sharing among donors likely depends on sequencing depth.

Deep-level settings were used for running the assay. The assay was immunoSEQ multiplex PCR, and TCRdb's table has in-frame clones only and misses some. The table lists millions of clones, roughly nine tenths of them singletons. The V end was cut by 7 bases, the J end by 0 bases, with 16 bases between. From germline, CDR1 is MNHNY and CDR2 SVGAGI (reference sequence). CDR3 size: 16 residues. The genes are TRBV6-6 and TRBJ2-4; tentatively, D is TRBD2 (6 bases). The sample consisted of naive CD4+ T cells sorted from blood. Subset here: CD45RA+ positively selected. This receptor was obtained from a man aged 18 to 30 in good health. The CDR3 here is CASTAMEGKAKNIQYF. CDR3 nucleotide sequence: TGTGCCAGCACCGCGATGGAGGGGAAAGCCAAAAACATTCAGTACTTC.